This T cell receptor (beta chain) appears in the sequencing data of a study of blood T cell repertoires in COVID-19. Study context: The United States, Italy and Spain provided the acute and convalescent COVID-19 samples. T cells, B-cell-depleted T cells, or PBMCs supplied cDNA or gDNA.

The ends were cut back, 0 bases at V and 10 bases at J, with 17 bases in the middle. Germline CDR1 and CDR2: LGHDT and YNNKEL (reference sequence). The CDR3 sequence is 15 residues long. As processed by the authors: The assay estimated nucleated cells by amplifying reference gene primers. Libraries were prepared by immunoSEQ multiplex PCR; TCRdb keeps only in-frame clonotypes and omits some of them. V, J and clone size are those of that table, while D and trimming were read from the DNA. This sample has 250,000 or so clones; nearly 90% occur once, and the top ten carry under 2.5%. The sample holds one count of this clone.

The chain combines TRBV3-1 (or the pseudogene TRBV3-2) with TRBJ2-3; TRBD2 might be the D (7 bases). The sequencing input was peripheral blood. The TCR sequence derives from a woman aged 55-69 years with COVID-19, enrolled during active disease. The CDR3 protein is CASSQDFRGAAAQYF. The DNA for the CDR3 is TGTGCCAGCAGCCAAGATTTCCGGGGGGCAGCGGCGCAGTATTTT.